The 5 T cell receptor beta chains listed next were all sequenced from one sample in a study of blood T cell repertoires in COVID-19. Clones were read by immunoSEQ multiplex PCR, and TCRdb kept only the in-frame ones, dropping some. This table holds nearly 400,000 clones, around nine tenths found once. Sequenced input: PBMCs or T cells enriched from blood (not recorded which). These receptor sequences come from a young woman who had recovered from COVID-19.

The V call is TRBV2, the J call TRBJ2-1; TRBD2 agrees at 16 bases. The trim removed 6 bases at V and 5 bases at J, leaving 7 bases unmatched. CDR1 SNHLY and CDR2 FYNNEI come from the germline V gene. CDR3 length: 17 residues. The CDR3 nucleotides read TGTGCCAGCAGGGGACTAGCGGGAGGGAGTCGCCACAATGAGCAGTTCTTC. This gives the protein CASRGLAGGSRHNEQFF.

J is TRBJ2-7 and V is TRBV3-1 (or the pseudogene TRBV3-2), with 7 bases matching TRBD2. After removal of 4 bases from V and 2 bases from J, the junction contained 8 bases not matched to a gene. This CDR3 has 15 amino acids. Looked up from germline, CDR1 is LGHDT and CDR2 is YNNKEL (reference sequence). The CDR3 here is CASSRHTSVAYEQYF. CDR3 DNA sequence: TGTGCCAGCAGCCGACATACTAGCGTGGCCTACGAGCAGTACTTC.

The chain's CDR3 is CASSLSGGRTYEQYF. CDR3 DNA: TGTGCCAGCAGCTTATCTGGCGGGAGGACCTACGAGCAGTACTTC. The gene calls are TRBV7-3 and TRBJ2-7; the match to TRBD2 covers 8 bases. The CDR3 is 15 amino acids. Trimming removed 2 bases from V and 2 bases from J; junction bases left unmatched: 5. Germline V CDR1 and CDR2: SGHTA, FQGTGA.

A remark on this clone: An end of the junction does not agree with germline; a read error may underlie this. The chain links TRBV6-5 to TRBJ1-2; perhaps TRBD1 as D (5 bases). In germline, CDR1 is MNHEY, CDR2 SVGAGI. The CDR3 runs to 15 residues. This CDR3 reads CASNRGGSANYGYTF. CDR3 DNA sequence: TGTGCCAGCAACCGCGGGGGGTCGGCTAACTATGGTTACACCTTC.

The chain recombines TRBV15 with TRBJ2-1; TRBD1 matches 11 bases. CDR3 size: 16 residues. Germline V gives CDR1 LNHNV, CDR2 YYDKDF (reference sequence). After removal of 3 bases from V and 9 bases from J, the junction contained 10 bases not matched to a gene. The CDR3 DNA is TGTGCCACCAGCAGGGGGACAGGGGGAAGTAAGGGTGAGCAGTTCTTC. Its protein product is CATSRGTGGSKGEQFF.